The sequence of this TCR beta chain was determined in a study of blood T cell repertoires in COVID-19. On the study more broadly: Specimens from acute and convalescent COVID-19 originated in the United States, Italy and Spain.

In the original processing: Nucleated cell counts were estimated from reference gene primer amplification. Sequenced by immunoSEQ multiplex PCR; TCRdb stores in-frame clones only, minus some. The DNA gave D and trimming, while V, J and clone size come from that table. The sample lists approximately 170,000 clones, around nine tenths occurring once. This clone was observed a handful of times. From germline, CDR1 is MNHEY and CDR2 SVGAGI. J gave up 5 bases and V 7 bases, and 10 bases lay outside the gene matches. This CDR3 is 14 amino acids long. The Seattle patients joined while their infection was active and were tracked longitudinally afterward.

The V gene is TRBV6-5, the J gene TRBJ2-5; 7 bases are a match to TRBD2. Specimen: peripheral blood. The TCR originated in a woman of 80 years or more with COVID-19, enrolled during active disease. The CDR3 is CASNSGGRWETQYF. CDR3 coding DNA: TGTGCCAGCAACTCGGGCGGGAGATGGGAGACCCAGTACTTC.